Described below is a single TCR beta chain sequence and its context. The source of the sample is a study of blood T cell repertoires in COVID-19. The method was immunoSEQ multiplex PCR; TCRdb's version includes in-frame clones alone and lacks a portion of them. The sample has under 150,000 clones, about 88% seen once. CDR3 length: 16 amino acids. Per germline, CDR1 SGHRS and CDR2 YFSETQ. The germline V and J ends were trimmed by 2 bases and 5 bases, with 16 bases remaining between them. The sequencing input was peripheral blood. This chain links TRBV5-1 with TRBJ1-4, with D tentatively TRBD1 (6 bases). This clonotype was sampled from a human donor in a cohort sampled during active COVID-19. CDR3 sequence: CASSFSHRDGNEKLFF. CDR3 bases: TGCGCCAGCAGCTTCTCTCACAGGGACGGGAATGAAAAACTGTTTTTT.